This TCR beta chain was identified in a study of naive and memory T cell subsets. This clonotype has a count of ten or more. Two oligonucleotides, mixed equimolar, formed the beta constant-region primer covering TRBC1 and TRBC2. Nested alpha and beta constant-region primers with the SP2 primer drove four PCR rounds on ligated cDNA. TCRdb reprocessed the UMI-ligation and nested PCR reads with MiXCR, giving one entry per CDR3 protein. The sample shows roughly 10,000 distinct CDR3 sequences, 4.5% to 6% of them seen only once. V lost 5 bases, J lost 8 bases, and 18 bases lay in between. This CDR3 contains 14 residues.

Sequenced: CD4+ TEMRA cells from blood. Subset here: effector memory re-expressing CD45RA, CD45RA+ CD27-. The chain is built from TRBV12-3 or TRBV12-4 and TRBJ1-1, with a tentative D call TRBD1 (5 bases). This clonotype was obtained from a human donor in good health. The CDR3 loop is CASSGGSVSREAFF. CDR3 coding DNA: TGTGCCAGCAGTGGGGGGTCAGTAAGCAGGGAAGCTTTCTTT.